This T cell receptor (beta chain) was identified during a study of breast tumors, draining lymph nodes, adjacent tissues. Study-wide results and caveats: Luminal-like breast cancer showed significantly greater tumor-nontumor repertoire similarity than basal-like breast cancer did. The data were judged consistent with most tumor T cells coming from lymph node and expanding in tumor.

TCRdb called the multiplex PCR reads again in MiXCR, with one record for every CDR3 protein. The data show approximately 130,000 distinct CDR3 sequences, 21% seen once. In its sample, this clonotype was seen many times. Its cognate antigen is unknown. The length of the CDR3 is 17 residues. The germline CDR1 and CDR2 sequences are MNHEY and SVGAGI. J was trimmed by 4 bases and V by 0 bases; bases with no gene match: 8. Samples came from axillary lymph nodes draining the breast cancer. The rearrangement links TRBV6-5 to TRBJ2-5; TRBD2 matches 10 bases. Sequenced input: axillary lymph node tissue. This sequence originates from a female donor with breast cancer. Some clones in this sample may be carry-over from other donors' samples. Here the CDR3 reads CASSYSNLAGVTETQYF. In DNA form, the CDR3 reads TGTGCCAGCAGTTACTCGAATCTAGCGGGAGTTACAGAGACCCAGTACTTC.